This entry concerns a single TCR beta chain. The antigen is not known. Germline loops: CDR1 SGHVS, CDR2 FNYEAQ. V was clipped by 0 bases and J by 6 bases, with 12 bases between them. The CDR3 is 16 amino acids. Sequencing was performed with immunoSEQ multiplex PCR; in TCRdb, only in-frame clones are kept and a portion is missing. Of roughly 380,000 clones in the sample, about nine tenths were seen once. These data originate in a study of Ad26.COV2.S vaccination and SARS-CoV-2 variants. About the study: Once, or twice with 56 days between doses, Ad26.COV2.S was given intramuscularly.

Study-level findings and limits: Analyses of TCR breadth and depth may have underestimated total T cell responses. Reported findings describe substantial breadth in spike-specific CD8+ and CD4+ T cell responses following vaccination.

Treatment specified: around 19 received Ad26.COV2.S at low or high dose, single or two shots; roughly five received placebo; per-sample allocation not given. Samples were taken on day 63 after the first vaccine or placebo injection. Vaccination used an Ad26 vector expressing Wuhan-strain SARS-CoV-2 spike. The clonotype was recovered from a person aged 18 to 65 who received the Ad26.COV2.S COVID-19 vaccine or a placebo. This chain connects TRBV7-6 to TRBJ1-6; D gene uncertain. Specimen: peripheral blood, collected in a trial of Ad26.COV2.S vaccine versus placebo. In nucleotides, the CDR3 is TGTGCCAGCAGCTTAGCAGCTCAGACTTCTAATTCACCCCTCCACTTT. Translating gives CASSLAAQTSNSPLHF.